One sample yielded the 9 T cell receptor beta chains listed below, sequenced in a study of shared clonotypes between healthy human individuals. The method was immunoSEQ multiplex PCR; TCRdb's version includes in-frame clones alone and lacks a portion of them. The sample consists of 100,000 to 120,000 clones, more than 65% of them appearing once. The material sequenced was memory CD8+ T cells sorted from blood. Subset meaning: CD45RO+ cells pooled with CCR7-negative TemRA cells. The receptors originated from a woman in her 30s in good health.

The chain recombines TRBV27 with TRBJ1-1; D may be TRBD1 (5 bases). CDR1 and CDR2 (germline): MNHEY, SMNVEV (reference sequence). The CDR3 consists of 17 residues. The ends were cut back, 5 bases at V and 5 bases at J, with 24 bases in the middle. The CDR3 reads CASSPYGSGGVWTEAFF. The CDR3 bases are TGTGCCAGCAGTCCTTATGGGAGTGGGGGAGTTTGGACTGAAGCTTTCTTT.

CDR3 sequence reads: CASSFGQGGDQPQHF. The CDR3 DNA follows: TGTGCCAGCAGTTTTGGCCAGGGCGGGGATCAGCCCCAGCATTTT. The chain couples TRBV27 to TRBJ1-5; possible D gene TRBD1, 5 bases. Trimming took off 3 bases at V and 5 bases at J, with 14 bases between the two ends. The CDR3 totals 15 residues. Germline lookup yields CDR1 MNHEY and CDR2 SMNVEV (reference sequence).

The chain combines TRBV5-1 with TRBJ2-3; 16 bases fit TRBD2. V lost 4 bases and J lost 2; bases outside the gene matches: 4. Germline CDR1 SGHRS, CDR2 YFSETQ. The CDR3 spans 17 residues. The CDR3 DNA reads as TGCGCCAGCAGCCAGGGACTAGCGGGAGGGGTCACAGATACGCAGTATTTT. Translating gives CASSQGLAGGVTDTQYF. The complete variable domain, with remaining parts taken from reference TRBV5-1 and TRBJ2-3, reads KAGVTQTPRYLIKTRGQQVTLSCSPISGHRSVSWYQQTPGQGLQFLFEYFSETQRNKGNFPGRFSGRQFSNSRSEMNVSTLELGDSALYLCASSQGLAGGVTDTQYFGPGTRLTVL.

The chain carries TRBV15 and TRBJ2-7; the match to TRBD2 covers 8 bases. V shed 6 bases, J shed 4 bases, and the junction held 2 bases outside the gene matches. CDR3 length: 12 residues. Looked up from germline, CDR1 is LNHNV and CDR2 is YYDKDF (reference sequence). The CDR3, as DNA: TGTGCCACCAGGGGCGGGAGGTACGAGCAGTACTTC. Amino acids: CATRGGRYEQYF.

This sequence joins TRBV9 and TRBJ2-7, with 7 bases lining up with TRBD1. Germline-derived CDR1 and CDR2 are SGDLS and YYNGEE. There are 15 residues in the CDR3. The trim removed 3 bases at V and 2 bases at J, leaving 8 bases unmatched. CDR3 nucleotides: TGTGCCAGCAGCGCCGGACAGGTCTTACCCTACGAGCAGTACTTC. This codes for CASSAGQVLPYEQYF.

With regard to this clone: Different DNA sequences within this sample yield the same CDR3. CDR3 in amino acids: CASSESSSGNTIYF. Here the CDR3 DNA reads TGTGCCAGCAGTGAAAGTAGCTCTGGAAACACCATATATTTT. The chain couples TRBV2 to TRBJ1-3; D gene unclear. The germline V gene has CDR1 SNHLY and CDR2 FYNNEI. V lost 2 bases and J 0 bases, leaving 5 bases between the germline ends. The CDR3 extends over 14 amino acids.

V is TRBV5-1 and J is TRBJ2-3, with D tentatively TRBD1 (5 bases). From germline, CDR1 is SGHRS and CDR2 YFSETQ. V lost 6 bases and J lost 6, with 17 bases in between. This CDR3 has 14 amino acids. CDR3 region: CASTKKQGGDTQYF. For the CDR3, the DNA is TGCGCCAGCACCAAGAAGCAGGGTGGGGATACGCAGTATTTT.

The chain combines TRBV18 with TRBJ2-7, with a weak D call TRBD1 (6 bases). Germline assignment: CDR1 KGHSH and CDR2 LQKENI. V was pared by 4 bases and J by 3 bases, with 13 bases between. The CDR3 spans 14 residues. CDR3 nucleotide sequence: TGTGCCAGCTCACAGACAGGTGGGAGCTACGAGCAGTACTTC. Translation: CASSQTGGSYEQYF.

V is TRBV28 and J is TRBJ2-7; unclear D gene. Deletions cut 6 bases from V and 5 bases from J, with 17 bases between. CDR1 and CDR2 from the germline V gene are MDHEN and SYDVKM. The CDR3 spans 14 residues. Here the CDR3 DNA reads TGTGCCAGCAGCCAGCCCCGGGCTACTAACGAGCAGTACTTC. It codes for CASSQPRATNEQYF.